This T cell receptor beta chain stems from a study of cytomegalovirus exposure and HLA in healthy donors. The CDR3 spans 12 residues. Germline V lookup: CDR1 SNHLY, CDR2 FYNNEI. Notes on this clone: The antigen is not known.

Vbeta (60) and Jbeta (13) primers were used in the PCR. Authors' methods: Unique TCR beta chains totaled around 86 million in a later count, with around 12 million of them shared. The repertoire was sequenced with immunoSEQ multiplex PCR; TCRdb's copy has only in-frame clones and lacks some. That table supplies the V and J calls and clone size; D and trimming were determined from the DNA. The sample holds about 140,000 clones; 70% to 85% are singletons and the top ten take over 9.5%. The study, taken as a whole, reports: In all likelihood, a cluster of highly shared sequence variants was a sequencing artifact. With later analysis, a missense DCLRE1C variant became linked to TCR beta V- and J-gene trimming.

The chain uses TRBV2 and TRBJ2-5; 7 nucleotides match TRBD2. Gene TRBJ2-7 matches the end of the DNA better, so the J call may be wrong. Sequenced: PBMCs. This sequence originates from a woman aged 55-70 years in good health and CMV-seropositive. The CDR3 loop is CASGTTNYEQYF. DNA of the CDR3: TGTGCCAGCGGGACTACCAACTACGAGCAGTACTTC.